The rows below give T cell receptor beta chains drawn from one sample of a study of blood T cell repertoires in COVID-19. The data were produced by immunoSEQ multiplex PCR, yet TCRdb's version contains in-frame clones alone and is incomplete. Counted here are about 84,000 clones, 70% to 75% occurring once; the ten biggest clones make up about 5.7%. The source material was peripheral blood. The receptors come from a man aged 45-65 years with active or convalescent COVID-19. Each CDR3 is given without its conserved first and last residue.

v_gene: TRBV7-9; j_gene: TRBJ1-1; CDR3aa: ASSLAAVRVSVKDTEAF
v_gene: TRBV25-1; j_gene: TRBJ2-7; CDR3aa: ASSARGGTGKYEQY
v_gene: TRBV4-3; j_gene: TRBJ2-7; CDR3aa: ASSQGGQGREDEQY
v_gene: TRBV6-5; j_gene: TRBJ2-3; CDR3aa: ASSPQGTSTDTQY
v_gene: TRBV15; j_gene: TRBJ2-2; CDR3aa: ATSGDGTGFTGELF
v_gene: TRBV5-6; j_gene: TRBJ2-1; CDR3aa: ASSPKRGSSYNEQF
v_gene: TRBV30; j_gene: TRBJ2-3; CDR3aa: AWSSGDSTDTQY
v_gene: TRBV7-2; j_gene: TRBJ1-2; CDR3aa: ASSLVGGPGIYT
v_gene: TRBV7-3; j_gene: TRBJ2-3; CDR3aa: ASSPQGGGPDTQY
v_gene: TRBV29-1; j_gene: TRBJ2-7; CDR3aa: SVEIGEGPYYEQY
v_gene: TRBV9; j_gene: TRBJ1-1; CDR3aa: ASSVGERRGEAF
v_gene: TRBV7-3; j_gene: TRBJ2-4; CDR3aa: ASSPTGPLGIQY
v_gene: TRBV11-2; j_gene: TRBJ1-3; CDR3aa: ASSLHSGSGNTIY
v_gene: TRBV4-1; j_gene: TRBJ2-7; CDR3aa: ASSLTLAGGPSYEQY
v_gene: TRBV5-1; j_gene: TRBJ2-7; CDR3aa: ASRDSSYEQY
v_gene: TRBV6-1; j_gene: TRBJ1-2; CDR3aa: ASSESGRQNYGYT
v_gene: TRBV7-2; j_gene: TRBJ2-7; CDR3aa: ASSHRTGDYEQY
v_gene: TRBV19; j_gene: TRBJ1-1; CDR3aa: ASSMQPGAEAF
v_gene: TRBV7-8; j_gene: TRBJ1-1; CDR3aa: ASSFSGQGGAF
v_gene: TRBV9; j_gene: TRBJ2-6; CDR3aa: ASSVHRRQDPNVLT
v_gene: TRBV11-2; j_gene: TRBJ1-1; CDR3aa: ASSLVAGSEAF
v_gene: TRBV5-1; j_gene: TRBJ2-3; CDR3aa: ASSMPGQAKADTQY
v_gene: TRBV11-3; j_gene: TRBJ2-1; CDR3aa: ASSLVSGEGNEQF
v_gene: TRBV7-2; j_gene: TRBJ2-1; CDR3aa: ASSLGERGMEF
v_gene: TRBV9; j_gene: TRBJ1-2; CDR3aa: ASTPGDTSYGYT
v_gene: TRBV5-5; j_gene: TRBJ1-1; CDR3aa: ASSLVRAQNMNTEAF
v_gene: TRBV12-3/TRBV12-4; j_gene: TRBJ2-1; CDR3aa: ASIAGYGEQF
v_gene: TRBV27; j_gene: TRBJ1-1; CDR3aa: ASSIRRNTEAF
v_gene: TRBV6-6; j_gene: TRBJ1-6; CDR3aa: ASSSGTVNSPLH
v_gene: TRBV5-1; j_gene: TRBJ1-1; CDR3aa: ASTGTGYTTEAF
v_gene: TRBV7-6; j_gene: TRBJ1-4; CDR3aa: ASSGPGRLQGGGEKLF
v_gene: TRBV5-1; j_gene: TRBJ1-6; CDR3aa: ASSWTRLNSPLH
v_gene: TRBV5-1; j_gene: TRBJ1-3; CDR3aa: ASSLQGGDGNTIY
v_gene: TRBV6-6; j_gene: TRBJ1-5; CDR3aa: ASTQGGQPQH
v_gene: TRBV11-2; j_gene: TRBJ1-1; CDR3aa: ASSLGEGPEAF
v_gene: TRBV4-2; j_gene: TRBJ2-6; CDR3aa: ASSQEVRGGANVLT
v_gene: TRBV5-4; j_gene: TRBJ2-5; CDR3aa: ASSLRTSQETQY
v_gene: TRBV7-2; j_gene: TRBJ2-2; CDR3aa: ASSLDRNTGELF
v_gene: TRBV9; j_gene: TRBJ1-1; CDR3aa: ASSADSMNTEAF
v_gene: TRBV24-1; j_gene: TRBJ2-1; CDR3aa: ATSGVNERGNNEQF
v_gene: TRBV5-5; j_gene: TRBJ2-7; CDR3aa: ASNAGSRDYEQY
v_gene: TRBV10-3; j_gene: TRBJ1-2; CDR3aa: AISAEEAGYT
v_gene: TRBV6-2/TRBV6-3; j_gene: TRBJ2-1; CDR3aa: ASSYWGVGDEQF
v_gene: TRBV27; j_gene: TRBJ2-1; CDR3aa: ASTRLAGEVNEQF
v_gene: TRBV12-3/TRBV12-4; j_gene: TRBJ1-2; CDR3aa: ASSLKQGYGYT
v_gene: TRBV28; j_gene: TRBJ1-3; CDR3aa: ASSHYKPSSGNTIY
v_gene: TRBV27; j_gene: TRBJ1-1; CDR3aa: ASRRQGADTEAF
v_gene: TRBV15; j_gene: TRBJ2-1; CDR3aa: ATSRSGGPSKDEQF
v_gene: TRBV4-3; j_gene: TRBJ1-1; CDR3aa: ASSQVAMNTEAF
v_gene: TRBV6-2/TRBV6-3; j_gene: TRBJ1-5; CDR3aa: ASSGTGRNQPQH
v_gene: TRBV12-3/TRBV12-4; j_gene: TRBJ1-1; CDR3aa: ASRRTGNTEAF
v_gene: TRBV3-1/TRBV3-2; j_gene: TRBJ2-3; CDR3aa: ASSQDSGGSTDTQY
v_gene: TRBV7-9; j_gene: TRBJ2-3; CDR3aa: ASSSLTGLEGTQY
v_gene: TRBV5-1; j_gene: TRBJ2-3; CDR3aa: ASRDEQGSTDTQY
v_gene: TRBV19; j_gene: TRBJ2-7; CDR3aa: ASSHQGQHYEQY
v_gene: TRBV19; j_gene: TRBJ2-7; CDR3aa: ASSRGVRVPYEQY